The entry below describes one T cell receptor (beta chain). Its target is unknown. These data originate in a study of T cell responses to AZD1222 COVID-19 vaccine. With 5 bases clipped from V and 11 bases from J, the junction kept 11 bases outside the gene matches. CDR1 is MNHEY and CDR2 is SVGAGI in the germline V gene. This CDR3 is 13 amino acids long. Study results and caveats: Seropositivity was recorded at baseline in only 5 or 6 AZD1222 recipients. Donors, mostly white British, included more females; clonal diversity was possibly underestimated.

Sequenced by immunoSEQ multiplex PCR; TCRdb stores in-frame clones only, minus some. In the table there are tens of thousands of clones, 90% of which are singletons. The clonotype was recovered from an adult in good health. The chain couples TRBV6-5 to TRBJ1-1, with TRBD1 identical over 7 bases. The specimen comprised peripheral blood, sampled on day 0 of AZD1222 vaccination. CDR3 region: CASSRTGGGEAFF. CDR3 coding DNA: TGTGCCAGCAGTCGGACAGGCGGAGGCGAGGCTTTCTTT.